The next 22 T cell receptor beta chains were all read from a single sample in a study of HIV-infected children after antiretroviral therapy interruption. Unique molecular identifiers were included in an RNA-based 3' RACE TCR library. In TCRdb, the 3' RACE reads were re-called with MiXCR into one record per CDR3 protein. The table shows about 89,000 distinct CDR3 sequences, with approximately 6.9% occurring only once. Treatment defined: PENTA 11 planned treatment interruption arm or continuous ART arm. This sample comprised CD45RA+ CD4+ T cells from PBMCs, pooled from several time points, obtained from a donor given antiretroviral therapy, either interrupted or continuous. As for subset: naive CD4+ CD45RA+ CD45RO- T cells. The origin of the receptors is a pool of human donors with HIV.

This clonotype was observed many times. V and J are TRBV12-3 or TRBV12-4 and TRBJ1-1, with no clear D. V shed 4 bases and J shed 6 bases, with 12 bases lying between them. The CDR3 spans 13 residues. DNA for the CDR3: TGTGCCAGCAGTTACAGCCCTGTAGCTGAAGCTTTCTTT. It is translated as CASSYSPVAEAFF.

This clonotype was seen a handful of times. The gene calls are TRBV29-1 and TRBJ1-2; D remains unclear. Germline loops: CDR1 SQVTM, CDR2 ANQGSEA. V lost 6 bases and J 3 bases, leaving 5 bases between the germline ends. The CDR3 has 10 residues. The CDR3 DNA reads as TGCAGCGTCCTTGACTATGGCTACACCTTC. This codes for CSVLDYGYTF.

There are many counts of this clonotype. This chain joins TRBV27 and TRBJ2-3; 7 positions match TRBD2. The trim removed 4 bases at V and 6 bases at J, leaving 7 bases unmatched. The CDR3 covers 14 residues. Looked up from germline, CDR1 is MNHEY and CDR2 is SMNVEV (reference sequence). This CDR3 is CASSYPDGRDTQYF. The CDR3 DNA sequence: TGTGCCAGCAGTTACCCGGACGGGAGGGATACGCAGTATTTT.

In its sample, this clonotype was seen many times. The CDR3 is CASKTIILSQPQHF. CDR3 bases: TGTGCCAGCAAGACGATTATCTTGAGTCAGCCCCAGCATTTT. This chain connects TRBV6-1 to TRBJ1-5; D is unclear. The CDR3 totals 14 residues. V was cut by 7 bases and J by 6 bases, with 16 bases left in between. From germline, CDR1 is MNHNS and CDR2 SASEGT.

This clonotype was observed many times. J is TRBJ2-7 and V is TRBV29-1; D unclear. This CDR3 spans 13 amino acids. Trimming took off 6 bases at V and 2 bases at J, with 14 bases between the two ends. Germline V gives CDR1 SQVTM, CDR2 ANQGSEA. The CDR3 loop reads CSVDWKPTYEQYF. The CDR3 bases are TGCAGCGTCGACTGGAAACCGACCTACGAGCAGTACTTC.

This clonotype was found a few times. The genes are TRBV5-1 and TRBJ2-5, with D uncertain. The CDR3 sequence is 15 residues long. V was clipped by 4 bases and J by 4 bases, with 17 bases between them. The germline gives CDR1 SGHRS, CDR2 YFSETQ. The CDR3 protein is CASSPDEGWAETQYF. DNA of the CDR3: TGCGCCAGCAGCCCTGACGAAGGGTGGGCAGAGACCCAGTACTTC.

The chain carries TRBV19 and TRBJ2-2, with 8 bases lining up with TRBD1. CDR1 is LNHDA, CDR2 SQIVND, per germline (reference sequence). Trimming cost V 5 bases and J 0 bases; bases outside gene matches: 5. This CDR3 region has 16 residues. The CDR3 nucleotides read TGTGCCAGTAGTGTTCAGGGGGCTACGAACACCGGGGAGCTGTTTTTT. It encodes CASSVQGATNTGELFF.

This clonotype appeared many times. V is TRBV20-1 and J is TRBJ2-7, with unresolved D. The germline V and J ends were trimmed by 3 bases and 3 bases, with 6 bases remaining between them. The CDR3 is 11 residues long. From germline, CDR1 is DFQATT and CDR2 SNEGSKA (reference sequence). The chain's CDR3 is CSASSGYEQYF. For the CDR3, the DNA is TGCAGTGCTAGTTCCGGCTACGAGCAGTACTTC.

This clonotype was seen at least ten times. V and J are TRBV4-2 and TRBJ2-2; the match to TRBD2 covers 10 bases. With V trimmed by 1 base and J by 7 bases, 9 bases remained unmatched. The germline V gene encodes CDR1 LGHNA and CDR2 YNFKEQ. The CDR3 is 17 amino acids. This chain's CDR3 is CASSQGRSGRGFGELFF. The CDR3 DNA sequence: TGTGCCAGCAGCCAAGGAAGGAGCGGGAGGGGTTTCGGGGAGCTGTTTTTT.

This clonotype was counted ten times or more. V gene TRBV25-1 combines with J gene TRBJ2-1; 8 bases match TRBD1. This CDR3 region has 13 residues. V trimming: 6 bases; J trimming: 6 bases; junction bases outside the gene matches: 4. From germline, CDR1 is MGHDK and CDR2 SYGVNS. DNA for the CDR3: TGTGCCAGCAGCTACGACAGGGGCAATGAGCAGTTCTTC. The encoded protein is CASSYDRGNEQFF.

The rearrangement links TRBV7-2 to TRBJ2-3; TRBD2 aligns across 7 bases. After removal of 4 bases from V and 6 bases from J, the junction contained 7 bases not matched to a gene. Per germline, CDR1 SGHTA and CDR2 FQGNSA. The CDR3 covers 14 residues. The CDR3 bases are TGTGCCAGCAGCTCACGGACTAGTTGGGATACGCAGTATTTT. Its protein is CASSSRTSWDTQYF.

This clonotype was counted only a few times. The chain uses TRBV2 and TRBJ2-3; D is unclear. The germline V gene encodes CDR1 SNHLY and CDR2 FYNNEI. The ends were cut back, 4 bases at V and 2 bases at J, with 10 bases in the middle. This CDR3 is 14 amino acids long. CDR3: CASSARAATDTQYF. The CDR3 DNA is TGTGCCAGCAGTGCGAGAGCAGCCACAGATACGCAGTATTTT.

The chain links TRBV12-3 or TRBV12-4 to TRBJ1-1; no definite D call. Trimming pared 6 bases from V and 5 bases from J, leaving 19 bases between. This CDR3 has 15 residues. CDR3 amino acids: CASSRRSPLGTEAFF. Here the CDR3 DNA reads TGTGCCAGCAGCCGTCGAAGCCCCCTTGGAACTGAAGCTTTCTTT.

This clonotype was seen many times. This rearrangement joins TRBV2 to TRBJ1-2, with D possibly matching TRBD1 (6 bases). Per the germline V gene, CDR1 is SNHLY and CDR2 is FYNNEI. V lost 4 bases and J lost 2, with 8 bases in between. The CDR3 runs to 13 residues. As DNA, the CDR3 is TGTGCCAGCAGTGCGGACAGAAACTATGGCTACACCTTC. Translated, it gives CASSADRNYGYTF.

This clonotype has a count of ten or more. The rearrangement uses TRBV7-9 and TRBJ2-1, with 9 bases matching TRBD1. This CDR3 has 15 amino acids. V lost 1 base to trimming and J lost 7 bases; unmatched junction nucleotides: 5. CDR1 and CDR2 (germline): SEHNR, FQNEAQ (reference sequence). The CDR3 sequence is CASSLGTGAPNEQFF. The CDR3 coding sequence is TGTGCCAGCAGCTTAGGGACAGGGGCGCCTAATGAGCAGTTCTTC.

This clonotype has a count of ten or more. The genes are TRBV20-1 and TRBJ1-3; D uncertain. This CDR3 region has 13 residues. Trimming stripped 0 bases from V and 4 bases from J, with 7 bases between. Germline V lookup: CDR1 DFQATT, CDR2 SNEGSKA (reference sequence). The CDR3 reads CSARELLGNTIYF. CDR3 DNA: TGCAGTGCTAGAGAACTTCTCGGAAACACCATATATTTT.

This clonotype was detected many times. The J gene is TRBJ2-1, the V gene TRBV5-5; no definite D call. Germline CDR1 is SGHKS and CDR2 is YYEKEE (reference sequence). The V gene lost 0 bases and the J gene lost 9 bases, with 7 bases spanning the gap. CDR3 length: 12 residues. The CDR3 here is CASSLGRAEQFF. The CDR3 DNA reads as TGTGCCAGCAGCTTGGGTAGGGCTGAGCAGTTCTTC.

This clonotype showed up many times. This chain connects TRBV29-1 to TRBJ1-1; 8 positions agree with TRBD1. In germline, CDR1 is SQVTM, CDR2 ANQGSEA. Trimming at V came to 6 bases and at J to 5 bases, leaving 8 bases not matched to a gene. The CDR3 is 13 residues long. CDR3 sequence reads: CSVGQDTGTEAFF. The DNA for the CDR3 is TGCAGCGTGGGACAGGATACGGGAACTGAAGCTTTCTTT. The full variable domain, in which reference TRBV29-1 and TRBJ1-1 provide the parts outside the CDR3, is SAVISQKPSRDICQRGTSLTIQCQVDSQVTMMFWYRQQPGQSLTLIATANQGSEATYESGFVIDKFPISRPNLTFSTLTVSNMSPEDSSIYLCSVGQDTGTEAFFGQGTRLTVV.

This clonotype was observed many times. CDR3 amino acids: CASSLGGPGANTEAFF. Written as DNA, the CDR3 is TGCGCCAGCAGCTTGGGAGGTCCAGGGGCGAACACTGAAGCTTTCTTT. This chain joins TRBV5-1 and TRBJ1-1; D might be TRBD1 (6 bases). Germline CDR1 and CDR2: SGHRS and YFSETQ. The CDR3 is 16 amino acids. V lost 0 bases to trimming and J lost 1 base, with 13 bases between them.

The J gene is TRBJ1-1, the V gene TRBV7-9, with TRBD1 matching 7 bases. The germline V gene encodes CDR1 SEHNR and CDR2 FQNEAQ (reference sequence). The CDR3 has 13 residues. V shed 7 bases and J 4 bases; nucleotides not matched to a gene: 6. The DNA of the CDR3 is TGTGCCAGCAACGGACAGGTATTCACTGAAGCTTTCTTT. Protein: CASNGQVFTEAFF.

This clonotype was picked up a small number of times. The genes are TRBV11-1 and TRBJ2-7; TRBD1 might be the D (6 bases). Germline values: CDR1 SGHAT, CDR2 FQDESV (reference sequence). Trimming left V 5 bases short and J 3 bases short, with 17 bases between. This CDR3 spans 15 amino acids. The CDR3 is CASSLQGTRIYEQYF. The CDR3, as DNA: TGTGCCAGCAGCCTACAAGGGACACGTATCTACGAGCAGTACTTC.

This clonotype has a count of ten or more. The genes are TRBV7-8 and TRBJ1-6, with D unresolved. The CDR3 has 15 residues. Germline V gene data show CDR1 as SGHVS and CDR2 as FQNEAQ. Trimming removed 1 base from V and 4 bases from J, with 8 bases in between. This chain's CDR3 is CASSLEISYNSPLHF. The CDR3 DNA reads TGTGCCAGCAGCTTAGAGATCTCTTATAATTCACCCCTCCACTTT.